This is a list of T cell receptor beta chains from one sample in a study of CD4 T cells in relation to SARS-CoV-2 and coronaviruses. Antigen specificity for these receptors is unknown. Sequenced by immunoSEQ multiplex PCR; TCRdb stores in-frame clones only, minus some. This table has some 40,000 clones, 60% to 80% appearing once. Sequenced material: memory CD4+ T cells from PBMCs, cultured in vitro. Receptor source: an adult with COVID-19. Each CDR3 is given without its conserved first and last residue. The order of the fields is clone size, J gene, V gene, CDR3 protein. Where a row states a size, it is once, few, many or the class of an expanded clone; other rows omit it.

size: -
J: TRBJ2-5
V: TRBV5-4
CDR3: ASSVDRYQETQY

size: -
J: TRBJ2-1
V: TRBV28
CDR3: ASSTQGAGQGYNEQF

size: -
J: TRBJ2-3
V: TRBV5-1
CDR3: ASSLSDRSTDTQY

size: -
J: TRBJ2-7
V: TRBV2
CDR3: ASTPDSHLYEQY

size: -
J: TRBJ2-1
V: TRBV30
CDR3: AWSAGGLHEQF

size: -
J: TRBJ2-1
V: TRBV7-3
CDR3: ASSRVGGNEQF

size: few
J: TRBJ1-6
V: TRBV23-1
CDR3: ASSPDLTGAQYNSPLH

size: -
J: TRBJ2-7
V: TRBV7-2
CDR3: ASSPSAGVNEQY

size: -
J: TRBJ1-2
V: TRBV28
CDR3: ASSLGTAGQYGYT

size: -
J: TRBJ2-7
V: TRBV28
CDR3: ASTERGGQTARKQY

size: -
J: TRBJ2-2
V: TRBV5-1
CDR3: ASSLAGTGIGELF

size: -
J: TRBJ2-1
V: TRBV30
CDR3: ACLAGSSYNEQF

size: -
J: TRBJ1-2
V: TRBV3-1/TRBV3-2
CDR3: ASSRGPKPAYGYT

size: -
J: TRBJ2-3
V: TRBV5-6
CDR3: ASSIAGGSGTDTQY

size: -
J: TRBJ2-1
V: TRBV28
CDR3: ASADPSYNEQF

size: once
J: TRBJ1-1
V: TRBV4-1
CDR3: ASSQDQGANTEAF

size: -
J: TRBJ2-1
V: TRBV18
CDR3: ASSLIGASLAHNEQF

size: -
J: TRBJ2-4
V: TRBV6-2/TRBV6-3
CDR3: ASSYPGLAGVSKNIQY

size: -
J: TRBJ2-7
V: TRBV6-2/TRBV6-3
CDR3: ASSYSILYEQY

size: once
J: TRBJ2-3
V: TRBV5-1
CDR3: ASSPGLEDTQY

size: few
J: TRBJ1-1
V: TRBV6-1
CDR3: ASSGPGQGFSNTEAF

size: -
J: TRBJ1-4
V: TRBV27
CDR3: ASSRGSWNEKLF

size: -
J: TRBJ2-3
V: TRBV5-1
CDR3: ASSQGQGRPDTQY

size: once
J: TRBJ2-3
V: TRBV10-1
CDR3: ASSESFPGLTGGPNAGTDTQY

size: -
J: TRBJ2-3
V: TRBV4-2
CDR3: ASSQDGGRALRTDTQY

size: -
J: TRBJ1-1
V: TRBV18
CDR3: ASSPPSEYGEAF

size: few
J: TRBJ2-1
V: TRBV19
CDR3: ASSLIQGNEQF

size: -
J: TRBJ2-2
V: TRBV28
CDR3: ASRDTNTGELF

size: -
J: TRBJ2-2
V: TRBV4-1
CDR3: ASSQDRPGGGNTGELF

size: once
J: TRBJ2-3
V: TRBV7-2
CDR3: ASSSRDQYTDTQY

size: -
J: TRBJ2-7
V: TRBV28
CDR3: ASGSLRHEQY

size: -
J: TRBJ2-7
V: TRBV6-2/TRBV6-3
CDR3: ASSRTTYEQY

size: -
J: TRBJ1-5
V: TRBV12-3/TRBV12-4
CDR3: ASTGGFGQPQH

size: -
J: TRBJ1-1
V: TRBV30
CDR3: AWSVDVNTEAF

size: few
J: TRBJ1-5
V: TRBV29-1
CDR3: SVSDTNQPQH